The 20 T cell receptor beta chains in this list originate from one sample, sequenced in a study of T cell changes during pregnancy in multiple sclerosis. Here immunoSEQ multiplex PCR was the method, and the copy in TCRdb shows in-frame clones only, minus some. The sample holds about 50,000 clones, approximately 90% seen once. The sample here was CD4+ T cells from peripheral blood mononuclear cells, taken after pregnancy. These receptor sequences come from a female donor with multiple sclerosis, enrolled in a pregnancy study.

The chain uses TRBV10-1 and TRBJ2-7; TRBD2 matches 9 bases. This CDR3 is 15 amino acids long. The germline CDR1 and CDR2 sequences are WNHNN and SYGVQD (reference sequence). Losses at the gene ends were 3 bases for V and 6 bases for J; bases not matched to a gene: 9. CDR3 sequence: CASSESSGRSSEQYF. DNA of the CDR3: TGCGCCAGCAGTGAAAGTAGCGGGAGATCTTCCGAGCAGTACTTC.

This chain uses TRBV11-2 with TRBJ1-1; D is possibly TRBD1 (5 bases). This CDR3 is built from 15 residues. Germline values: CDR1 SGHAT, CDR2 FQNNGV. Deletions cut 4 bases from V and 0 bases from J, with 12 bases between. The CDR3 spells CASSSAGRVNTEAFF. The CDR3 DNA follows: TGTGCCAGCAGCTCCGCCGGCAGGGTGAACACTGAAGCTTTCTTT. The full variable domain, rest sourced from reference TRBV11-2 and TRBJ1-1, is EAGVAQSPRYKIIEKRQSVAFWCNPISGHATLYWYQQILGQGPKLLIQFQNNGVVDDSQLPKDRFSAERLKGVDSTLKIQPAKLEDSAVYLCASSSAGRVNTEAFFGQGTRLTVV.

This chain joins TRBV5-1 and TRBJ2-3, with TRBD2 matching 9 bases. The CDR3 consists of 15 residues. Germline-derived CDR1 and CDR2 are SGHRS and YFSETQ. The J segment lost 1 base and the V segment lost 4 bases, leaving 4 bases of the junction unmatched. CDR3 region: CASSIRTSGTDTQYF. Here the CDR3 DNA reads TGCGCCAGCAGCATTAGGACTAGCGGCACAGATACGCAGTATTTT.

The V gene is TRBV7-6, the J gene TRBJ2-1; unclear D gene. Germline V gives CDR1 SGHVS, CDR2 FNYEAQ. Trimming took 5 bases from V and 2 from J, leaving 10 bases between them. The CDR3 has 14 amino acids. DNA of the CDR3: TGTGCCAGCAGCCCCACCCTAGCCTACAATGAGCAGTTCTTC. This translates into CASSPTLAYNEQFF.

V usage is TRBV9 and J usage is TRBJ2-5; TRBD2 aligns across 11 bases. Germline assignment: CDR1 SGDLS and CDR2 YYNGEE. The V gene end was trimmed by 4 bases and the J gene end by 0 bases; junction bases not matched to a gene: 5. The CDR3 length is 16 residues. The CDR3 nucleotides read TGTGCCAGCAGCCCCGGGACTAGCGGTTACCAAGAGACCCAGTACTTC. As protein: CASSPGTSGYQETQYF.

This chain uses TRBV5-4 with TRBJ2-5; D call uncertain. CDR1 is SGHNT and CDR2 is YYREEE in the germline V gene (reference sequence). Between the trimmed V and J ends, which lost 2 bases and 2 bases, there was a span of 19 bases. The CDR3 consists of 17 residues. DNA for the CDR3: TGTGCCAGCAGCTTCCACCTAAATAGTCCGATTCAAGAGACCCAGTACTTC. It specifies CASSFHLNSPIQETQYF.

This chain links TRBV4-1 with TRBJ2-7; 14 nucleotides line up with TRBD2. This CDR3 has 15 residues. Germline assignment: CDR1 MGHRA and CDR2 YSYEKL. V lost 9 bases, J lost 7 bases, and 11 bases stayed unmatched. The CDR3 is CASQIGTSGSTEQYF. CDR3 in DNA: TGCGCCAGTCAAATAGGGACTAGCGGGAGTACGGAGCAGTACTTC.

CDR3 amino acids: CASSLDLTDTQYF. The CDR3, as DNA: TGCGCCAGCAGCTTGGATCTTACAGATACGCAGTATTTT. This chain joins TRBV5-1 and TRBJ2-3; no clear D. In germline, CDR1 is SGHRS, CDR2 YFSETQ. With 0 bases removed from V and 3 bases from J, the gap between germline ends came to 5 bases. The CDR3 spans 13 residues.

V and J are TRBV27 and TRBJ2-3, with 15 bases identical to TRBD2. The CDR3 spans 17 residues. Germline V gives CDR1 MNHEY, CDR2 SMNVEV (reference sequence). V shed 4 bases, J shed 6 bases, and the junction held 8 bases outside the gene matches. The CDR3 sequence is CASSSAGTSGRSDTQYF. DNA for the CDR3: TGTGCCAGCAGTTCCGCCGGGACTAGCGGGAGGTCGGATACGCAGTATTTT.

This clone was counted between two and nine times. The rearrangement joins TRBV11-2 to TRBJ2-2; 14 positions match TRBD2. This CDR3 contains 19 residues. CDR1 and CDR2 (germline): SGHAT, FQNNGV. Trimming at V came to 5 bases and at J to 3 bases, leaving 11 bases not matched to a gene. The CDR3 DNA is TGTGCCAGCAGCCGACGAGGGACTAGCGGGAGATGGGACACCGGGGAGCTGTTTTTT. The encoded protein is CASSRRGTSGRWDTGELFF.

This chain links TRBV15 with TRBJ2-7; TRBD1 aligns across 9 bases. The CDR3 loop spans 14 amino acids. The V gene end was trimmed by 1 base and the J gene end by 3 bases; junction bases not matched to a gene: 1. Per germline, CDR1 LNHNV and CDR2 YYDKDF (reference sequence). The CDR3 spells CATSRGGQGYEQYF. CDR3 DNA sequence: TGTGCCACCAGCAGAGGGGGACAGGGCTACGAGCAGTACTTC.

There are a few counts of this clone. The chain employs TRBV2 and TRBJ2-7, with D possibly being TRBD2 (7 bases). With 7 bases removed from V and 4 bases from J, the gap between germline ends came to 17 bases. CDR1 SNHLY and CDR2 FYNNEI come from the germline V gene. The CDR3 has 14 amino acids. CDR3 loop: CASTEGGGGYEQYF. The CDR3 DNA follows: TGTGCCAGCACCGAGGGGGGGGGAGGGTACGAGCAGTACTTC.

The chain links TRBV19 to TRBJ2-3, with 10 bases matching TRBD2. Unmatched junction bases numbered 3, after V lost 6 bases and J lost 0 bases. There are 15 residues in the CDR3. Per germline, CDR1 LNHDA and CDR2 SQIVND (reference sequence). The CDR3 bases are TGTGCCAGTAGCCAACTAGCGGGGAGCACAGATACGCAGTATTTT. It is translated as CASSQLAGSTDTQYF.

The V gene is TRBV18, the J gene TRBJ1-2; 9 bases are shared with TRBD1. This CDR3 comprises 14 residues. V gave up 5 bases and J gave up 4 bases; unmatched junction bases: 5. The germline gives CDR1 KGHSH, CDR2 LQKENI. The CDR3: CASSSGQGAYGYTF. Written as DNA, the CDR3 is TGTGCCAGCTCATCGGGACAGGGCGCCTATGGCTACACCTTC.

The genes are TRBV2 and TRBJ2-5; TRBD2 aligns across 9 bases. The CDR3 has 15 residues. CDR1 is SNHLY and CDR2 is FYNNEI in the germline V gene. V trimming: 4 bases; J trimming: 5 bases; junction bases outside the gene matches: 8. CDR3 in DNA: TGTGCCAGCAGTGTCCTAGCGGGGATTAGGGAGACCCAGTACTTC. Translated, it gives CASSVLAGIRETQYF.

The gene calls are TRBV15 and TRBJ1-5; no definite D call. Germline V gene sequence: CDR1 LNHNV, CDR2 YYDKDF (reference sequence). The germline V and J ends were trimmed by 0 bases and 9 bases, with 12 bases remaining between them. This CDR3 contains 14 residues. As DNA, the CDR3 is TGTGCCACCAGCAGAGATCGGTCATCTGGGCCCCAGCATTTT. Its protein product is CATSRDRSSGPQHF.

This rearrangement joins TRBV7-2 to TRBJ2-1; a possible D gene is TRBD2 (6 bases). CDR3 length: 14 residues. V dropped 5 bases and J dropped 8 bases, with 16 bases sitting between them. From germline, CDR1 is SGHTA and CDR2 FQGNSA. The CDR3 DNA follows: TGTGCCAGCAGCCCGACTAGTTTTTCGGATGAGCAGTTCTTC. It encodes CASSPTSFSDEQFF.

This sequence joins TRBV6-5 and TRBJ2-7; 9 bases match TRBD1. Germline values: CDR1 MNHEY, CDR2 SVGAGI. This CDR3 region has 12 residues. V dropped 5 bases and J dropped 8; count of bases not matched to a gene: 4. The CDR3 coding sequence is TGTGCCAGCAGTCCCGGACAGGGGAAGCAGTACTTC. Protein: CASSPGQGKQYF.

This sequence joins TRBV13 and TRBJ2-7, with a possible D match to TRBD2 (6 bases). The CDR3 length is 13 residues. Germline assignment: CDR1 PRHDT and CDR2 FYEKMQ (reference sequence). Trimming removed 5 bases from V and 6 bases from J, with 14 bases in between. CDR3 DNA sequence: TGTGCCAGCAGCCCACGACGGGAGACCGAGCAGTACTTC. It translates to CASSPRRETEQYF. The variable domain in full, with the rest retrieved from reference TRBV13 and TRBJ2-7, is AAGVIQSPRHLIKEKRETATLKCYPIPRHDTVYWYQQGPGQDPQFLISFYEKMQSDKGSIPDRFSAQQFSDYHSELNMSSLELGDSALYFCASSPRRETEQYFGPGTRLTVT.

This chain connects TRBV5-1 to TRBJ2-3; 15 bases match TRBD2. This CDR3 spans 17 amino acids. The V gene's germline CDR1 is SGHRS and CDR2 YFSETQ. The V segment lost 0 bases and the J segment 4 bases; nucleotides outside the gene matches: 3. CDR3 amino acids: CASSLGGLAGGPDTQYF. The DNA for the CDR3 is TGCGCCAGCAGCTTGGGAGGACTAGCGGGAGGGCCAGATACGCAGTATTTT.